This T cell receptor (beta chain) was observed in a study of cytomegalovirus exposure and HLA in healthy donors. Concerning this clone itself: Its antigen is currently unknown.

Overall study results and limits: Productive rates of about 90% or about 30% were seen for most TCR beta V segments in an earlier analysis.

With 60 Vbeta and 13 Jbeta primers, the PCR was carried out. Only in-frame clones appear in the TCRdb table, and some are missing; sequencing was by immunoSEQ multiplex PCR. The sample shows 120,000 to 150,000 clones, approximately 80% of them seen only once. Germline CDR1 reads MNHEY; CDR2 reads SVGAGI. With V trimmed by 2 bases and J by 3 bases, 3 bases remained unmatched. This CDR3 contains 15 residues. Healthy bone marrow donors made up the donors. The chain couples TRBV6-5 to TRBJ2-3, with 9 bases lining up with TRBD2. The sequencing sample was made of PBMCs. This receptor was identified in a male donor in good health and CMV-seronegative. The CDR3 DNA reads as TGTGCCAGCAGTTACGCGGGGGGGCCAACAGATACGCAGTATTTT. Amino acid sequence: CASSYAGGPTDTQYF.